This paragraph covers one TCR beta chain sequence. The CDR3 extends over 16 amino acids. V lost 4 bases to trimming and J lost 0 bases, with 16 bases between them. The germline CDR1 and CDR2 sequences are SGHRS and YFSETQ. The data belong to a study of control samples from healthy donors and cancer patients. Sequencing used immunoSEQ multiplex PCR; TCRdb keeps in-frame clones, though not all of them. The table includes about 120,000 clones, approximately 90% detected once. This chain links TRBV5-1 with TRBJ1-2, with TRBD1 as a possible D gene (6 bases). The TCR comes from a woman aged 45-59 years with colorectal cancer. Material: PBMCs. The CDR3 here is CASSMDSVPTNYGYTF. CDR3 nucleotides: TGCGCCAGCAGCATGGACAGCGTCCCCACTAACTATGGCTACACCTTC.